Following are 14 T cell receptor beta chains from one sample sequenced in a study of T cell responses to AZD1222 COVID-19 vaccine. The assay was immunoSEQ multiplex PCR, and TCRdb's table has in-frame clones only and misses some. The sample includes 100,000 to 110,000 clones, about 83% of them seen just once. Sample: peripheral blood, taken on day 0 of AZD1222 vaccination. These receptors were obtained from an adult in good health.

About this clone itself: The identical CDR3 is also encoded by other nucleotide sequences in the sample. The V and J genes are TRBV28 and TRBJ1-3, with D hard to call. Germline V gene data show CDR1 as MDHEN and CDR2 as SYDVKM. CDR3 length: 14 residues. V was trimmed by 6 bases and J by 0 bases, leaving 9 bases between them. CDR3 amino acids: CASREGNSGNTIYF. In DNA form, the CDR3 reads TGTGCCAGCAGAGAGGGAAACTCTGGAAACACCATATATTTT.

The rearrangement uses TRBV10-2 and TRBJ1-6; TRBD1 matches at 7 bases. The CDR3 loop spans 16 amino acids. Germline-derived CDR1 and CDR2 are WSHSY and SAAADI. The junction had 17 bases not matched to a gene; V was cut back by 11 bases and J by 7 bases. CDR3 nucleotide sequence: TGCGCCGCCCGAGGGGTGAGACAGGGAAGGAATTCACCCCTCCACTTT. Translation: CAARGVRQGRNSPLHF.

The chain is built from TRBV29-1 and TRBJ2-5; no definite D call. The V end was cut by 6 bases, the J end by 4 bases, with 12 bases between. Germline values: CDR1 SQVTM, CDR2 ANQGSEA. The CDR3 is 12 residues long. The DNA for the CDR3 is TGCAGCGTCTTTCGGACGGGAGAGACCCAGTACTTC. Translated, it gives CSVFRTGETQYF.

This rearrangement joins TRBV10-3 to TRBJ2-2; TRBD1 matches at 9 bases. Germline CDR1 ENHRY, CDR2 SYGVKD. V was pared by 3 bases and J by 3 bases, with 2 bases of the junction left unmatched. This CDR3 comprises 15 residues. CDR3 sequence (DNA): TGTGCCATCAGTGAACAGGGGGCGTACACCGGGGAGCTGTTTTTT. This encodes CAISEQGAYTGELFF.

This chain uses TRBV29-1 with TRBJ1-2, with unresolved D. V was shortened by 4 bases and J by 1 base, with 13 bases between the two germline ends. This CDR3 is built from 14 residues. The V gene's germline CDR1 is SQVTM and CDR2 ANQGSEA. The CDR3 here is CSVVSPEDNYGYTF. The CDR3 DNA sequence: TGCAGCGTTGTCAGTCCAGAAGATAACTATGGCTACACCTTC.

The sample holds one count of this clone. The rearrangement uses TRBV7-3 and TRBJ2-2; TRBD1 might be the D (6 bases). This CDR3 has 16 amino acids. V lost 5 bases and J 1 base, leaving 14 bases between the germline ends. Germline lookup yields CDR1 SGHTA and CDR2 FQGTGA. The CDR3 DNA is TGTGCCAGCAGCGAACAGGGCTCCAGGAACACCGGGGAGCTGTTTTTT. The encoded protein is CASSEQGSRNTGELFF.

The chain uses TRBV29-1 and TRBJ2-7; TRBD1 matches 9 bases. V lost 4 bases, J lost 1 base, and 5 bases stayed unmatched. The CDR3 consists of 14 residues. Germline CDR1 and CDR2: SQVTM and ANQGSEA. The CDR3 DNA is TGCAGCGTTGGGCCCGGGACAGGGTCCTACGAGCAGTACTTC. This sequence encodes CSVGPGTGSYEQYF.

The CDR3 is CASSSAGQPPYEQYF. DNA for the CDR3: TGTGCCAGCAGTTCGGCGGGACAGCCACCATACGAGCAGTACTTC. V usage is TRBV7-8 and J usage is TRBJ2-7; tentatively, D is TRBD1 (7 bases). The V and J ends lost 6 bases and 4 bases respectively, with 19 bases between them. Per germline, CDR1 SGHVS and CDR2 FQNEAQ. The CDR3 runs 15 residues.

The chain combines TRBV11-3 with TRBJ2-7, with D possibly matching TRBD1 (6 bases). Trimming took off 2 bases at V and 7 bases at J, with 15 bases between the two ends. The CDR3 covers 14 residues. From germline, CDR1 is SGHNT and CDR2 YENEEA. CDR3 sequence: CASSLPGVVGEQYF. The CDR3, as DNA: TGTGCCAGCAGCTTACCAGGGGTAGTAGGAGAGCAGTACTTC.

This chain joins TRBV7-8 and TRBJ2-3, with a weak D call TRBD1 (6 bases). Trimming shortened V by 5 bases and J by 3 bases, and 15 bases separated the two germline ends. Germline V lookup: CDR1 SGHVS, CDR2 FQNEAQ. CDR3 length: 15 amino acids. CDR3 coding DNA: TGTGCCAGCAGCCCTAACAGGGTAACTACAGATACGCAGTATTTT. Residues: CASSPNRVTTDTQYF.

This rearrangement joins TRBV7-2 to TRBJ1-5, with D unclear. V dropped 3 bases and J dropped 5 bases, with 8 bases sitting between them. From germline, CDR1 is SGHTA and CDR2 FQGNSA. CDR3 length: 13 residues. The CDR3 DNA follows: TGTGCCAGCAGCTTCGGGAGGGATCAGCCCCAGCATTTT. Its translation is CASSFGRDQPQHF.

This clone was picked up a small number of times. J is TRBJ1-1 and V is TRBV29-1; D might be TRBD1 (6 bases). The germline V gene encodes CDR1 SQVTM and CDR2 ANQGSEA. This CDR3 has 13 amino acids. The V end lost 6 bases, the J end lost 0 bases, and 11 bases lay between the germline ends. The CDR3 here is CSVGQNMNTEAFF. In nucleotides, the CDR3 is TGCAGCGTCGGACAGAACATGAACACTGAAGCTTTCTTT.

The chain uses TRBV6-2 or TRBV6-3 and TRBJ2-4; D gene ambiguous. There are 11 residues in the CDR3. Trimming took off 3 bases at V and 9 bases at J, with 6 bases between the two ends. From germline, CDR1 is MNHEY and CDR2 SVGEGT. Written as DNA, the CDR3 is TGTGCCAGCAGTTATGTTGGCATTCAGTACTTC. Protein product: CASSYVGIQYF.

In this sample, this clone turned up once. The rearrangement links TRBV27 to TRBJ2-7; D not resolved. V was shortened by 1 base and J by 2 bases, with 21 bases between the two germline ends. The CDR3 loop spans 18 amino acids. CDR1 and CDR2 (germline): MNHEY, SMNVEV (reference sequence). CDR3 protein: CASSLFALGTLKTYEQYF. CDR3 sequence (DNA): TGTGCCAGCAGTTTATTCGCGTTGGGCACCTTAAAGACCTACGAGCAGTACTTC.